The present T cell receptor (beta chain) was sequenced within a study of blood T cell repertoires in COVID-19. Study overall: The cDNA or gDNA used as material had been derived from T cells, B-cell-depleted T cells, or PBMCs.

Assay: immunoSEQ multiplex PCR; the TCRdb copy retains only in-frame clones and omits some. The sample has 350,000 or so clones, 88% seen once. The germline V and J ends were trimmed by 8 bases and 2 bases, with 12 bases remaining between them. Germline lookup yields CDR1 SNHLY and CDR2 FYNNEI. The CDR3 has 13 residues. Input material: PBMCs or T cells enriched from blood (not recorded which). The clonotype originates from a woman aged 25 to 39 who had been exposed to COVID-19. This rearrangement joins TRBV2 to TRBJ2-5, with D hard to call. This chain's CDR3 is CASHLSEQETQYF. In DNA form, the CDR3 reads TGTGCCAGCCACTTGAGTGAGCAAGAGACCCAGTACTTC.